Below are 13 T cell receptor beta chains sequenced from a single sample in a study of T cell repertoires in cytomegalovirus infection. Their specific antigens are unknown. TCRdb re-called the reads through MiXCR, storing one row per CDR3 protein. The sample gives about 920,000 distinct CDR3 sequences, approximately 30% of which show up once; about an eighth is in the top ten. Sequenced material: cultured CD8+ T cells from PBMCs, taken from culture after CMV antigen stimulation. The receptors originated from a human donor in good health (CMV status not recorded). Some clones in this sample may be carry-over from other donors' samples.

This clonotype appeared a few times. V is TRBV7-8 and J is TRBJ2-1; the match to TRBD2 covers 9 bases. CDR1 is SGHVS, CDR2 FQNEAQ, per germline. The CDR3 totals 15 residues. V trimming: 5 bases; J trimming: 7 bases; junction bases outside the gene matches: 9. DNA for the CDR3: TGTGCCAGCAGCGACGGCGGCGGGGGGGGGAATGAGCAGTTCTTC. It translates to CASSDGGGGGNEQFF.

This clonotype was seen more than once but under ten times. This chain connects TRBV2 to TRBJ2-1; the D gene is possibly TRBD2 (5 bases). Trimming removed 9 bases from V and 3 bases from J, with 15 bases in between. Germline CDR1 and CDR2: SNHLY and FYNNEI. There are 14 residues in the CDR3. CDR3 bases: TGTGCCAGGAAGGACTCCTTAGGCTACAATGAGCAGTTCTTC. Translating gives CARKDSLGYNEQFF.

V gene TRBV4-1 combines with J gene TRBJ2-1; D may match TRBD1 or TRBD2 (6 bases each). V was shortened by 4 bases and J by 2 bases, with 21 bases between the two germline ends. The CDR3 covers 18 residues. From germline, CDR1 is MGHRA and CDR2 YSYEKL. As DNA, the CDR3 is TGCGCCAGCAGCCCAGGCAGGGGCGAACTAGCCCCCTACAATGAGCAGTTCTTC. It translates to CASSPGRGELAPYNEQFF.

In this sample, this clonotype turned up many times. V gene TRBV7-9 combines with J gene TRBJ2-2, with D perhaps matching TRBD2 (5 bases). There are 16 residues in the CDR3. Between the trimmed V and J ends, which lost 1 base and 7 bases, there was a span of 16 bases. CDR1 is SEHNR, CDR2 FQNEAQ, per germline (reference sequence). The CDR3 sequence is CASSLDWRTLVGELFF. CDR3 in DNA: TGTGCCAGCAGCTTAGATTGGCGGACTCTAGTCGGGGAGCTGTTTTTT.

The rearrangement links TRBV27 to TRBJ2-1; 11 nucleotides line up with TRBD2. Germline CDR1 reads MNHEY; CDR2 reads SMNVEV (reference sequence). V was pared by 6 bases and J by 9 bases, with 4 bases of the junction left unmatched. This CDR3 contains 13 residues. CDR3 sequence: CASRPGLAGEQFF. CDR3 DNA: TGTGCCAGCAGACCCGGACTAGCGGGTGAGCAGTTCTTC.

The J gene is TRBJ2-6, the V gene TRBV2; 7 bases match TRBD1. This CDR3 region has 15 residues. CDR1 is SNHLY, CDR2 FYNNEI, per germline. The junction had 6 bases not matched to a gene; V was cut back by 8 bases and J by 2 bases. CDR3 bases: TGTGCCAGCGGTTTGGACAGGACTGGGGCCAACGTCCTGACTTTC. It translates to CASGLDRTGANVLTF. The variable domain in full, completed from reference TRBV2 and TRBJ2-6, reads EPEVTQTPSHQVTQMGQEVILRCVPISNHLYFYWYRQILGQKVEFLVSFYNNEISEKSEIFDDQFSVERPDGSNFTLKIRSTKLEDSAMYFCASGLDRTGANVLTFGAGSRLTVL.

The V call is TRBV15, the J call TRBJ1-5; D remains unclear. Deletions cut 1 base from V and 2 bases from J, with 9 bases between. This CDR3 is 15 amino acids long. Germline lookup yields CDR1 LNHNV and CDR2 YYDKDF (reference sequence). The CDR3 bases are TGTGCCACCAGCAGAGGGGAAACAGGCAATCAGCCCCAGCATTTT. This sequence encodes CATSRGETGNQPQHF. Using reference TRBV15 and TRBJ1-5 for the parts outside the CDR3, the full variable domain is DAMVIQNPRYQVTQFGKPVTLSCSQTLNHNVMYWYQQKSSQAPKLLFHYYDKDFNNEADTPDNFQSRRPNTSFCFLDIRSPGLGDTAMYLCATSRGETGNQPQHFGDGTRLSIL.

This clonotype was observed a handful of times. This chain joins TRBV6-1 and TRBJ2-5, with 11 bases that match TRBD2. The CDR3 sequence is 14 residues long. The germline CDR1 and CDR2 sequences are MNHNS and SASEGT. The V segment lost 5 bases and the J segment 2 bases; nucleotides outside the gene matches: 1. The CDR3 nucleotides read TGTGCCAGCAGTCGGACTAGCGGGCAAGAGACCCAGTACTTC. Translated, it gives CASSRTSGQETQYF.

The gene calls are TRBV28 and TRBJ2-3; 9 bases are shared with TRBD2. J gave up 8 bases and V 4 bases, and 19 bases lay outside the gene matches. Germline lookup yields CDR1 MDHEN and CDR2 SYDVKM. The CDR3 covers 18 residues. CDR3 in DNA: TGTGCCAGCAGTTGGGTCGAGGGAGCGGGGGGCTTCGGGGGTACGCAGTATTTT. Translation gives CASSWVEGAGGFGGTQYF. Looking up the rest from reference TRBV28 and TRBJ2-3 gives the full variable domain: DVKVTQSSRYLVKRTGEKVFLECVQDMDHENMFWYRQDPGLGLRLIYFSYDVKMKEKGDIPEGYSVSREKKERFSLILESASTNQTSMYLCASSWVEGAGGFGGTQYFGPGTRLTVL.

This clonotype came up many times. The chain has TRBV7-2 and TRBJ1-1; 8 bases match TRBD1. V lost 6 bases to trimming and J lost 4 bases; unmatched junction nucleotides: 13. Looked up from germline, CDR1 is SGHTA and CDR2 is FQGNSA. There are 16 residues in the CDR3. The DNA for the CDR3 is TGTGCCAGCAGGACCCCAAGGGACAGGTGGCGCACTGAAGCTTTCTTT. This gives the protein CASRTPRDRWRTEAFF.

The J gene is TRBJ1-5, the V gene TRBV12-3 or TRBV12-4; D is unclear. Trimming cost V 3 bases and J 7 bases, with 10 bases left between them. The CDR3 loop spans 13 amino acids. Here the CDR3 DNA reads TGTGCCAGCAGTTTTGAGGGTAAGCAGCCCCAGCATTTT. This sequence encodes CASSFEGKQPQHF.

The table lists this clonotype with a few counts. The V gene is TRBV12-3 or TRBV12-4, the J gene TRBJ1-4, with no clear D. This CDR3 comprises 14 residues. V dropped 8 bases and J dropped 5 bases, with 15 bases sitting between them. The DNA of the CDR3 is TGTGCCAGCCAAAAGCGAGAGGGCAATGAAAAACTGTTTTTT. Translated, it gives CASQKREGNEKLFF.

As DNA, the CDR3 is TGTGCCAGCAGGGAACAGGGATTCACTGAAGCTTTCTTT. Amino acid sequence: CASREQGFTEAFF. V gene TRBV6-5 combines with J gene TRBJ1-1; tentative D call: TRBD1 (6 bases). The germline V and J ends were trimmed by 6 bases and 4 bases, with 12 bases remaining between them. The CDR3 consists of 13 residues. CDR1 MNHEY and CDR2 SVGAGI come from the germline V gene.